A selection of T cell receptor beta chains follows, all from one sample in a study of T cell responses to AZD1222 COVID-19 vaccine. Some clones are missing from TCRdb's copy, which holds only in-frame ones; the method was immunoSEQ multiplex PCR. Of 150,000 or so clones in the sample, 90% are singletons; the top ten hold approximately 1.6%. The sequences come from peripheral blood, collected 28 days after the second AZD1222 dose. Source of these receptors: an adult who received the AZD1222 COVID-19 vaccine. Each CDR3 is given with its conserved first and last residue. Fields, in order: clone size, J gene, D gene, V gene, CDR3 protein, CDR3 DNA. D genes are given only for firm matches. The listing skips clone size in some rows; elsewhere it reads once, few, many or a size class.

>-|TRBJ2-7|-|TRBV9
CASSVGPMTSYEQYF
TGTGCCAGCAGCGTAGGACCGATGACTTCCTACGAGCAGTACTTC
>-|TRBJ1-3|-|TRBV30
CAWNMVSGNTIYF
TGTGCCTGGAATATGGTCTCTGGAAACACCATATATTTT
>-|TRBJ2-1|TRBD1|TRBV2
CASSERTGWWFF
TGTGCCAGCAGTGAAAGGACAGGGTGGTGGTTCTTC
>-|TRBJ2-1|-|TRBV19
CASSGTISYNEQFF
TGTGCCAGTAGCGGAACGATCTCCTACAATGAGCAGTTCTTC
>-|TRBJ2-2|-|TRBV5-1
CASSWYQGTRTGELFF
TGCGCCAGCAGCTGGTACCAGGGGACGCGAACCGGGGAGCTGTTTTTT
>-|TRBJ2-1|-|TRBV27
CASRGWQGYNEQFF
TGTGCCAGCAGGGGATGGCAGGGTTACAATGAGCAGTTCTTC
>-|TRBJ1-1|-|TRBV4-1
CASSQGALTEAFF
TGCGCCAGCAGCCAAGGCGCCCTAACTGAAGCTTTCTTT
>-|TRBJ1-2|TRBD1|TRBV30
CAWRESGTGGFRSGYTF
TGTGCCTGGAGAGAATCCGGGACAGGGGGATTTCGCTCCGGCTACACCTTC
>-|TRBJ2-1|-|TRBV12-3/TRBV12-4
CASTPLEVREQFF
TGTGCCAGCACCCCGCTCGAGGTCCGGGAGCAGTTCTTC
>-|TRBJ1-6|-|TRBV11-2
CASSAAVNSPLHF
TGTGCCAGCAGCGCAGCCGTTAATTCACCCCTCCACTTT
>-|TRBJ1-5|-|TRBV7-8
CASRLTVEDNQPQHF
TGTGCCAGCAGACTGACAGTTGAGGACAATCAGCCCCAGCATTTT
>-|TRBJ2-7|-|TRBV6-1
CASSPDLPYEQYF
TGTGCCAGCAGCCCGGACCTCCCCTACGAGCAGTACTTC
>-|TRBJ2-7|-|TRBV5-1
CASSIGTTYEQYF
TGCGCCAGCAGCATAGGGACAACGTACGAGCAGTACTTC
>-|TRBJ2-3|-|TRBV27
CASSSHGTDTQYF
TGTGCCAGCAGTTCCCACGGCACAGATACGCAGTATTTT
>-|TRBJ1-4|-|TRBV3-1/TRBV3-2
CASSQIGEKLFF
TGTGCCAGCAGCCAAATCGGGGAAAAACTGTTTTTT
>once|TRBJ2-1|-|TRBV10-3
CAISYDSDNEQFF
TGTGCCATCAGCTACGACAGTGACAATGAGCAGTTCTTC
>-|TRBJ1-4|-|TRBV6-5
CASSYSGTGSEKLFF
TGTGCCAGCAGTTACTCGGGAACAGGGAGTGAAAAACTGTTTTTT
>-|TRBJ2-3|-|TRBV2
CASSVNREMRTDTQYF
TGTGCCAGCAGTGTAAACAGGGAAATGAGGACAGATACGCAGTATTTT
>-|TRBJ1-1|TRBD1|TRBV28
CASSFLTGGGTEAFF
TGTGCCAGCAGTTTCCTGACAGGGGGGGGGACTGAAGCTTTCTTT
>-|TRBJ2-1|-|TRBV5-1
CASRTFAGEQFF
TGCGCCAGCAGAACTTTCGCTGGTGAGCAGTTCTTC
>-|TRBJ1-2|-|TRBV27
CASSRGANERYGYTF
TGTGCCAGCAGTAGAGGGGCCAATGAACGGTATGGCTACACCTTC
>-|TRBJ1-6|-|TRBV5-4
CASSLGDNSPLHF
TGTGCCAGCAGCTTGGGGGATAATTCACCCCTCCACTTT
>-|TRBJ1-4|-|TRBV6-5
CASSYGGGIEKLFF
TGTGCCAGCAGTTACGGGGGGGGCATCGAAAAACTGTTTTTT
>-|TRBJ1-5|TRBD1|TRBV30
CAWSVQGGAQPQHF
TGTGCCTGGAGTGTACAGGGGGGTGCTCAGCCCCAGCATTTT
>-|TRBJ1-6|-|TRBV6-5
CASRRRVGDNSPLHF
TGTGCCAGCAGGCGGAGGGTAGGTGATAATTCACCCCTCCACTTT
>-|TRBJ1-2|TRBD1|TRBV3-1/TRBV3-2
CASSHGTGYGYTF
TGTGCCAGCAGCCACGGGACAGGGTATGGCTACACCTTC
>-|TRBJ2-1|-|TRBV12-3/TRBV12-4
CASEAYNEQFF
TGTGCCAGCGAGGCCTACAATGAGCAGTTCTTC
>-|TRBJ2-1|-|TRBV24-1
CATRRNNEQFF
TGTGCCACCCGCAGAAATAATGAGCAGTTCTTC
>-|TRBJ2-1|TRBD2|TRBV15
CATSKTSGSYNEQFF
TGTGCCACCAGCAAAACTAGCGGCTCCTACAATGAGCAGTTCTTC
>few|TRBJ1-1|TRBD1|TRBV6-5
CASSYGGQGKTEAFF
TGTGCCAGCAGTTACGGGGGACAGGGGAAAACTGAAGCTTTCTTT